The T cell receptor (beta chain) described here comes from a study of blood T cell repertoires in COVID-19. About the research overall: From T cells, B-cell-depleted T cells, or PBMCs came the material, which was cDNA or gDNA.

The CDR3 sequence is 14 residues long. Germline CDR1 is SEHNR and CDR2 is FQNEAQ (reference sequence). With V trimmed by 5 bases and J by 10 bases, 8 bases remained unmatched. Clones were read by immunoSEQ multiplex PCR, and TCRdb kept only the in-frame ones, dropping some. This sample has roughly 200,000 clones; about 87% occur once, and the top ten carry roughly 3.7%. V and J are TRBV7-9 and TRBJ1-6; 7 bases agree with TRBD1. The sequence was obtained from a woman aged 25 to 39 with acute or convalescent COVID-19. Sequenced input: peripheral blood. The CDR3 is CASSRDSRTSPLHF. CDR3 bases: TGTGCCAGCAGCCGGGACAGCAGGACGTCACCCCTCCACTTT.